This entry concerns a single TCR beta chain. Its target is unknown. This entry belongs to a study of brain T cells in children with intractable seizures. Only in-frame clones appear in the TCRdb table, and some are missing; sequencing was by immunoSEQ multiplex PCR. The sample consists of tens of thousands of clones, about nine tenths of them appearing once. Study-level points and caveats: Only CDR3 sequence similarity suggested viral specificity, without known HCMV serostatus.

Sequencing was limited to surgery cases with top T cell transcript signatures in brain tissue. The germline gives CDR1 SGHTS, CDR2 YDEGEE. This CDR3 has 13 residues. Trimming left V 0 bases short and J 3 bases short, with 6 bases between. The rearrangement links TRBV5-8 to TRBJ1-2; D is unclear. The receptor was isolated from a girl aged 2-9 years with tuberous sclerosis and intractable seizures. Sequencing was performed on peripheral blood, taken at surgery. CDR3 DNA: TGTGCCAGCAGCTTGGATTTCGACTATGGCTACACCTTC. Its protein is CASSLDFDYGYTF. The whole variable domain, filled in from reference TRBV5-8 and TRBJ1-2, reads EAGVTQSPTHLIKTRGQQATLRCSPISGHTSVYWYQQALGLGLQFLLWYDEGEERNRGNFPPRFSGRQFPNYSSELNVNALELEDSALYLCASSLDFDYGYTFGSGTRLTVV.